This T cell receptor beta chain was recorded in a study of T-cell memory formation after mild COVID-19 (dated by TCRdb to the early 2020s). Regarding the research as a whole: TCR sequence clusters from the two donors were largely donor specific. T-cell clones expanding and contracting after mild COVID-19 in a couple of donors were tracked by longitudinal TCRalpha and TCRbeta repertoire sequencing. Two young, previously healthy adult volunteers made up the cohort, one male and one female.

PBMCs were isolated by Ficoll-Paque density gradient centrifugation. The run used an Illumina NovaSeq 6000. TCRalpha and TCRbeta cDNA libraries were constructed by 5'RACE with constant-segment primers, with sample barcodes and unique molecular identifiers being introduced. RNA was extracted from every sample with Trizol reagent. Amplification of the libraries took two PCR steps, and the second step added a second sample barcode plus Illumina TruSeq adapters. Sequencing of the libraries was done on an Illumina NovaSeq, producing 2 x 150 bp paired-end reads. The study's own analysis went as follows. Reads were demultiplexed and collapsed into UMI-guided consensus sequences with migec v1.2.7. Using mixcr v2.1.11, the UMI consensuses were aligned to TRA and TRB V and J templates and assembled into clonotypes. A clonotype was counted as expanded or contracted only if both edgeR and NoisET called the change significant, with noise models trained on biological replicates. edgeR calls used a false discovery rate-adjusted p below 0.01 and a log2 fold-change threshold of 1. As an exploratory analysis of dynamics, max-normalized trajectories of the 1000 most abundant clonotypes were examined with PCA combined with hierarchical clustering. Separately sequenced CD4+ and CD8+ repertoires were used to assign the CD4 or CD8 phenotype of responding clones. TCRdb took the public reads, trimmed them with fastp at Q25, ran MiXCR for clone calling and kept in-frame beta chains. Each CDR3 protein gets just one entry, which takes the most common genes and DNA from the rows behind it. The V and J calls come from TCRdb's annotation, not from the publication. This sample comprises around 50,000 distinct CDR3 sequences, roughly a quarter of them detected only once. The ten largest clones add up to around 45% of the sample.

From its cysteine to its phenylalanine, the CDR3 spans 16 amino acids. Only CDR3 DNA is held: 48 bases, read in frame from base 1. CDR1 and CDR2 are read off the germline V gene (reference sequence) as SEHNR and FQNEAQ. Deletion took 6 bases off V and 6 bases off J, with a span of 22 bases between the germline ends. This clonotype was counted at least ten times. Its antigen has not been determined. Base qualities were left out, and no much larger clone turns up one base away. General study outcomes and caveats: From day 15 to 85, contracting clones showed balanced CD4/CD8 phenotypes, whereas a second wave of clones that expanded from day 15 to 37 leaned towards CD4+. Contracting CD4+ clones were located mainly in the CM and EM memory subsets, whereas CD8+ clones were found to be enriched in EMRA. Some responding clones were found in pre-infection memory, which suggests that pre-existing cross-reactive memory T cells took part in the SARS-CoV-2 response. Whether the second-wave clones peaking on day 37 were SARS-CoV-2 specific was not confirmed. The study included only a couple of mild cases, and larger cohorts that include severe cases with pre-infection samples were judged to be necessary.

The sample comprised PBMCs or a T cell subset sorted from them (not recorded which). This TCR derives from a man between 18 and 35 years old who had mild COVID-19 (a few samples of this study predate the infection). The sample titles of this study are shuffled in the database, so cell type and time point are left out; the donor was told from shared clones. The sequence is built from TRBV7-9 and TRBJ2-3; the best D guess is TRBD2, with 9 bases matching. The bases read TGTGCCAGCAGTCGACAGGGGCGGGGGGGCCTTGATACGCAGTATTTT. It specifies CASSRQGRGGLDTQYF.